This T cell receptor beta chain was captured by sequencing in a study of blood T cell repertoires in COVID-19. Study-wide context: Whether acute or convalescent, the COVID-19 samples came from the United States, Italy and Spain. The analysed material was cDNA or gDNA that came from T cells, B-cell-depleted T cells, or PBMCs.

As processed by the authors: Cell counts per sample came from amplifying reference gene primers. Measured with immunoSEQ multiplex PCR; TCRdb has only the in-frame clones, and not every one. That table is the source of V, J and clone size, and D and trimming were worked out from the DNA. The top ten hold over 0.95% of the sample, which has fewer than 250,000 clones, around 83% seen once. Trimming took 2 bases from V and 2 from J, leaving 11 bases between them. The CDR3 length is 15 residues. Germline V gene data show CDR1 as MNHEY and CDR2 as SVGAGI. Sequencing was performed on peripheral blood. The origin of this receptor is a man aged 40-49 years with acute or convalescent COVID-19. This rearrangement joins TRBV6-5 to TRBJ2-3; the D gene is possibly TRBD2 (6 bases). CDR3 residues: CASSYRDFSTDTQYF. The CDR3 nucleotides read TGTGCCAGCAGTTACCGGGACTTTTCCACAGATACGCAGTATTTT.